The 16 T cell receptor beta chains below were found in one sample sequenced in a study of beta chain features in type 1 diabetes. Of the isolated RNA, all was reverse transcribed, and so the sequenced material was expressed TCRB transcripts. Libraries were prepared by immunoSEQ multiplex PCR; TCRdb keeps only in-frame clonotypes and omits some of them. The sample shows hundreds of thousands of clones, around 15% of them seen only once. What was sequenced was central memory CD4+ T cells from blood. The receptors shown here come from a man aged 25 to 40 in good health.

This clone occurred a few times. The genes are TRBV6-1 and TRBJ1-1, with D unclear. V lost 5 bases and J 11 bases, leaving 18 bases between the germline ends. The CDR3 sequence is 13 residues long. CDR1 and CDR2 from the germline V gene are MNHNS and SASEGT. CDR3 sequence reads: CASSSSGGARAFF. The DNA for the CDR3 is TGTGCCAGCAGTTCCTCCGGTGGCGCGAGGGCTTTCTTT.

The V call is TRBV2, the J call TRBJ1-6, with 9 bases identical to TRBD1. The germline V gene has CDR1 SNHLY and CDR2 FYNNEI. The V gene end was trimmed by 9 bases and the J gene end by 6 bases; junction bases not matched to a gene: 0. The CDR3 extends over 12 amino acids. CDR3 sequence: CARQGANSPLHF. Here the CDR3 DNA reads TGTGCCAGACAGGGGGCTAATTCACCCCTCCACTTT.

CDR3 coding DNA: TGCGCCAGCAGCCAAGATCGGGGCGGACTAGCGGGAATGAGGACCGGGGAGCTGTTTTTT. This encodes CASSQDRGGLAGMRTGELFF. The chain joins TRBV4-3 to TRBJ2-2; 12 nucleotides agree with TRBD2. Germline CDR1 and CDR2: LGHNA and YSLEER. The CDR3 is 20 residues long. V lost 0 bases, J lost 5 bases, and 13 bases stayed unmatched.

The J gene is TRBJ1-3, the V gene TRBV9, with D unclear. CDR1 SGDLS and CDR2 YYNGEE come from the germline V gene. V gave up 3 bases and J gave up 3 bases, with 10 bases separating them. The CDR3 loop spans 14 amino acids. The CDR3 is CASSGDTFGNTIYF. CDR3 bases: TGTGCCAGCAGCGGCGACACATTTGGAAACACCATATATTTT.

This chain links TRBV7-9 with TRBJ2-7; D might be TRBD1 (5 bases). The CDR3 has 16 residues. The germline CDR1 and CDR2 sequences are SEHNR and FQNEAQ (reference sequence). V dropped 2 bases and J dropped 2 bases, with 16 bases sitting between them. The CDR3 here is CASSLMSTAKPYEQYF. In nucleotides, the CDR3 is TGTGCCAGCAGCTTAATGTCGACAGCCAAGCCCTACGAGCAGTACTTC.

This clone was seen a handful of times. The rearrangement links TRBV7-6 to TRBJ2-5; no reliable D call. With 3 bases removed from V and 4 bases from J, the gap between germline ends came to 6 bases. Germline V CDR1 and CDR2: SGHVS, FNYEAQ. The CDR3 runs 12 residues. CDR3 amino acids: CASSLPRETQYF. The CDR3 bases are TGTGCCAGCAGCTTGCCTCGAGAGACCCAGTACTTC.

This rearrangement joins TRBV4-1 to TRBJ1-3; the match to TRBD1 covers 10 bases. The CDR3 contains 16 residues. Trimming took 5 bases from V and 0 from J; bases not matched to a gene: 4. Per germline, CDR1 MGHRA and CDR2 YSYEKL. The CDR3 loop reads CASSKGQGRSGNTIYF. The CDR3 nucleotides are TGCGCCAGCAGCAAGGGACAGGGGCGCTCTGGAAACACCATATATTTT.

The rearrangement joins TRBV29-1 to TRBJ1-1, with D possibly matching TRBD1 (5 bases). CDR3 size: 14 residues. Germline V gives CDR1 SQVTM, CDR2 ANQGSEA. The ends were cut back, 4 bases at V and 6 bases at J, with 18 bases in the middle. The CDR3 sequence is CSVADGTVYAEAFF. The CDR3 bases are TGCAGCGTTGCGGATGGGACTGTTTACGCTGAAGCTTTCTTT.

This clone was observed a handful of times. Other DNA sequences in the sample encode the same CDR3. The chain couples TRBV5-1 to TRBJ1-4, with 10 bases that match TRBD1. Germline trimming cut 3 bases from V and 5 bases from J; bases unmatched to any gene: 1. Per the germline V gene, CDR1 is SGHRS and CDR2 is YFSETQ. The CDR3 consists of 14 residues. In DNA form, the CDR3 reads TGCGCCAGCAGCTCGGGACAGGGGAATGAAAAACTGTTTTTT. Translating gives CASSSGQGNEKLFF.

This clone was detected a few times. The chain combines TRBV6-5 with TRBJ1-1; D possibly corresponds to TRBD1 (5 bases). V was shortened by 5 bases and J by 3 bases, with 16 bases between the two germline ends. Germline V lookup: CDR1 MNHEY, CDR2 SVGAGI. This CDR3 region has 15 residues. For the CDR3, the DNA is TGTGCCAGCAGTCCCCGGCCCTTGGGGGACACTGAAGCTTTCTTT. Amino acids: CASSPRPLGDTEAFF.

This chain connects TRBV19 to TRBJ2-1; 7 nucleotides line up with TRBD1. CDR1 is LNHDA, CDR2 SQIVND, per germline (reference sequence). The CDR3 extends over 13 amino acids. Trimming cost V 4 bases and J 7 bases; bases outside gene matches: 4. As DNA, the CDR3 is TGTGCCAGTAGTAGCGGACAGGTTAATGAGCAGTTCTTC. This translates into CASSSGQVNEQFF.

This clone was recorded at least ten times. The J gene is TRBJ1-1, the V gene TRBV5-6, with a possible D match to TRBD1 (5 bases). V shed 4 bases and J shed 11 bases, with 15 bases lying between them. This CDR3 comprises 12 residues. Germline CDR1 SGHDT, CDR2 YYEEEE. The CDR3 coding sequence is TGTGCCAGCAGCGCCGTAAGGGACGGGGCTTTCTTT. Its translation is CASSAVRDGAFF.

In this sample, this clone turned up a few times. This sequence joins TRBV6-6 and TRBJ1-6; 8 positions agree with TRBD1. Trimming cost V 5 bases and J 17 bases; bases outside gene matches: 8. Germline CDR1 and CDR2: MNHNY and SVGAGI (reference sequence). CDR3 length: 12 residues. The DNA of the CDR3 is TGTGCCAGCAGTGAGCGGGACAGGACTATCCACTTT. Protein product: CASSERDRTIHF.

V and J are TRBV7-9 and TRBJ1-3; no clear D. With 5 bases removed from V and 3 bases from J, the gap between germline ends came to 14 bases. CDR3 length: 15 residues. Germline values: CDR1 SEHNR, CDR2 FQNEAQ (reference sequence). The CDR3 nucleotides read TGTGCCAGCAGCAGACGACCAAAAGGTGGAAACACCATATATTTT. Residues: CASSRRPKGGNTIYF.

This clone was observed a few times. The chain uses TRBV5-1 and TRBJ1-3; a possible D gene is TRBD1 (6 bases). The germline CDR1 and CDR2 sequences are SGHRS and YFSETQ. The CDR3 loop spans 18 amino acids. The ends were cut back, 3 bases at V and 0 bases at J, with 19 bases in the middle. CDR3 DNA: TGCGCCAGCAGCTGGGGGCAGGCCCAACGGAGCTCTGGAAACACCATATATTTT. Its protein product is CASSWGQAQRSSGNTIYF.

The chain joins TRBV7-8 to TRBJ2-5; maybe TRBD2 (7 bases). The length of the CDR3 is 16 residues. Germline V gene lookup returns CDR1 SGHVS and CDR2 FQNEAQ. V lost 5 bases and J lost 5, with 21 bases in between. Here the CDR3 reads CASSRGAGALGETQYF. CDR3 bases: TGTGCCAGCAGCCGCGGGGCGGGGGCCCTTGGGGAGACCCAGTACTTC.